These 19 T cell receptor beta chains share one sample of origin, sequenced in a study of blood T cell repertoires in COVID-19. Assay used: immunoSEQ multiplex PCR; TCRdb lists only in-frame clones, some missing. The data hold about 250,000 clones, with around 86% observed a single time. Sequencing used PBMCs or T cells enriched from blood (not recorded which). The receptors were sampled from a woman between 45 and 65 years old who had recovered from COVID-19.

This sequence joins TRBV21-1 and TRBJ1-5. TRBV21-1 is designated a pseudogene. This CDR3 region has 14 residues. CDR3 bases: TGTGCCGCGGGGGCCGGGACCGGGGATCAGCCCCAGCATTTT. This translates into CAAGAGTGDQPQHF.

The V call is TRBV6-5, the J call TRBJ2-1; no reliable D call. Germline values: CDR1 MNHEY, CDR2 SVGAGI. Trimming cost V 4 bases and J 7 bases, with 14 bases left between them. This CDR3 spans 14 amino acids. CDR3 nucleotides: TGTGCCAGCAGTTTGGGCAGGCCCAATAATGAGCAGTTCTTC. Translated, it gives CASSLGRPNNEQFF.

The chain combines TRBV11-1 with TRBJ2-5; possibly TRBD2 for D (7 bases). This CDR3 is 16 amino acids long. V shed 4 bases and J shed 3 bases, with 18 bases lying between them. Germline lookup yields CDR1 SGHAT and CDR2 FQDESV (reference sequence). CDR3 bases: TGTGCCAGCAGCTCCCGAAGGGGGGGGTCGGAAGAGACCCAGTACTTC. It specifies CASSSRRGGSEETQYF.

The chain employs TRBV4-3 and TRBJ2-4; TRBD2 aligns across 10 bases. The CDR3 consists of 18 residues. The V gene's germline CDR1 is LGHNA and CDR2 YSLEER. Trimming at V came to 3 bases and at J to 3 bases, leaving 11 bases not matched to a gene. The CDR3 DNA reads TGCGCCAGCAGCCAGGTAGCGGGAGGAGGGGGAATCAAAAACATTCAGTACTTC. Its translation: CASSQVAGGGGIKNIQYF.

This clone came up once. One end of the junction is discordant with germline, which a read error may explain. This chain connects TRBV6-5 to TRBJ1-1; D is undetermined. Per the germline V gene, CDR1 is MNHEY and CDR2 is SVGAGI. The CDR3 totals 13 residues. CDR3: CASRDGVNTEAFF. DNA for the CDR3: TGTGCCAGCAGGGACGGGGTTAACACAGAAGCTTTCTTT.

The J gene is TRBJ2-7, the V gene TRBV29-1; 8 positions match TRBD1. There are 13 residues in the CDR3. Germline loops: CDR1 SQVTM, CDR2 ANQGSEA. The V and J ends lost 6 bases and 2 bases, in that order; junction bases with no gene match: 6. This chain's CDR3 is CSVGQGRTYEQYF. As DNA, the CDR3 is TGCAGCGTCGGACAGGGACGAACCTACGAGCAGTACTTC.

The CDR3 reads CSVDSNNEQFF. The CDR3 DNA sequence: TGCAGTGTCGACAGCAACAATGAGCAGTTCTTC. This chain joins TRBV20-1 and TRBJ2-1, with D perhaps matching TRBD1 (5 bases). Germline loops: CDR1 DFQATT, CDR2 SNEGSKA (reference sequence). This CDR3 comprises 11 residues. V shed 7 bases and J shed 5 bases, with 9 bases lying between them.

This rearrangement joins TRBV7-2 to TRBJ1-5; D perhaps matches TRBD1 (5 bases). Trimming took 5 bases from V and 4 from J, leaving 12 bases between them. The CDR3 has 14 amino acids. Per the germline V gene, CDR1 is SGHTA and CDR2 is FQGNSA. This CDR3 reads CASSQRDRNQPQHF. In nucleotides, the CDR3 is TGTGCCAGCAGCCAACGAGACAGAAATCAGCCCCAGCATTTT.

The CDR3 here is CASSVSKGARNQPQHF. CDR3 in DNA: TGTGCCAGCAGCGTCTCAAAGGGGGCTCGGAATCAGCCCCAGCATTTT. The rearrangement joins TRBV5-6 to TRBJ1-5; 7 positions agree with TRBD1. The CDR3 sequence is 16 residues long. V was clipped by 4 bases and J by 4 bases; unmatched bases: 11. Germline V gives CDR1 SGHDT, CDR2 YYEEEE.

The gene calls are TRBV28 and TRBJ1-2, with unresolved D. In germline, CDR1 is MDHEN, CDR2 SYDVKM. V was trimmed by 3 bases and J by 2 bases, leaving 7 bases between them. This CDR3 is built from 13 residues. CDR3: CASSFGKNYGYTF. DNA of the CDR3: TGTGCCAGCAGTTTCGGGAAAAACTATGGCTACACCTTC.

This chain joins TRBV28 and TRBJ2-2; TRBD1 matches 7 bases. The CDR3 extends over 16 amino acids. Trimming cost V 1 base and J 4 bases; bases outside gene matches: 6. Looked up from germline, CDR1 is MDHEN and CDR2 is SYDVKM. CDR3 nucleotides: TGTGCCAGCAGTTTATTTTTGGCAGGGGGCACCGGGGAGCTGTTTTTT. Its translation: CASSLFLAGGTGELFF.

This chain joins TRBV27 and TRBJ2-1; D remains unclear. V was pared by 5 bases and J by 0 bases, with 8 bases between. The CDR3 has 14 residues. Germline V gives CDR1 MNHEY, CDR2 SMNVEV (reference sequence). The CDR3 nucleotides are TGTGCCAGCAGTCCAGGTGACTCCTACAATGAGCAGTTCTTC. This gives the protein CASSPGDSYNEQFF.

As concerns this clone: The sample carries other DNA sequences with the same CDR3. The chain has TRBV20-1 and TRBJ1-2; no clear D. The germline V gene has CDR1 DFQATT and CDR2 SNEGSKA (reference sequence). Trimming took off 3 bases at V and 5 bases at J, with 7 bases between the two ends. CDR3 length: 11 residues. CDR3 protein: CSASSGYGYTF. The CDR3 nucleotides read TGCAGTGCTAGTTCCGGTTATGGCTACACCTTC.

The V and J genes are TRBV18 and TRBJ2-1; a possible D gene is TRBD2 (6 bases). The germline V gene has CDR1 KGHSH and CDR2 LQKENI. V lost 3 bases, J lost 5 bases, and 23 bases lay in between. This CDR3 contains 18 residues. In DNA form, the CDR3 reads TGTGCCAGCTCACCCACCCAGCCTAGGGCTAGCGCACACAATGAGCAGTTCTTC. Its translation is CASSPTQPRASAHNEQFF.

This clone has only one observation. The chain employs TRBV7-8 and TRBJ1-2; possible D gene TRBD1, 5 bases. CDR1 and CDR2 from the germline V gene are SGHVS and FQNEAQ. CDR3 length: 16 amino acids. Trimming left V 5 bases short and J 0 bases short, with 16 bases between. As DNA, the CDR3 is TGTGCCAGCAGCGCAAGGCGGGGACTAGCTAACTATGGCTACACCTTC. This codes for CASSARRGLANYGYTF. Variable domain in full (rest from reference TRBV7-8 and TRBJ1-2): GAGVSQSPRYKVAKRGQDVALRCDPISGHVSLFWYQQALGQGPEFLTYFQNEAQLDKSGLPSDRFFAERPEGSVSTLKIQRTQQEDSAVYLCASSARRGLANYGYTFGSGTRLTVV.

The chain combines TRBV4-1 with TRBJ1-3, with a tentative D call TRBD1 (5 bases). From germline, CDR1 is MGHRA and CDR2 YSYEKL. Trimming pared 1 base from V and 2 bases from J, leaving 12 bases between. The CDR3 sequence is 16 residues long. DNA for the CDR3: TGCGCCAGCAGCCAAGGGGACGGGGGGGCTGGAAACACCATATATTTT. Its protein product is CASSQGDGGAGNTIYF.

The genes are TRBV6-5 and TRBJ1-5; 12 bases agree with TRBD1. This CDR3 has 15 amino acids. The J segment lost 6 bases and the V segment lost 7 bases, leaving 7 bases of the junction unmatched. Per the germline V gene, CDR1 is MNHEY and CDR2 is SVGAGI. CDR3 bases: TGTGCCAGCATTACCGGGACAGGGGGCGGTCAGCCCCAGCATTTT. Translation: CASITGTGGGQPQHF.

The chain links TRBV3-1 (or the pseudogene TRBV3-2) to TRBJ2-3; 8 bases map to TRBD2. This CDR3 has 15 residues. Germline lookup yields CDR1 LGHDT and CDR2 YNNKEL (reference sequence). The junction had 6 bases not matched to a gene; V was cut back by 5 bases and J by 2 bases. The CDR3 bases are TGTGCCAGCAGCTTCAGCGGGAGCTCCACAGATACGCAGTATTTT. Protein product: CASSFSGSSTDTQYF.

This rearrangement joins TRBV3-1 (or the pseudogene TRBV3-2) to TRBJ2-3; D gene unclear. Germline V gene lookup returns CDR1 LGHDT and CDR2 YNNKEL (reference sequence). Trimming cost V 8 bases and J 1 base, with 7 bases left between them. The CDR3 length is 12 residues. The CDR3 DNA reads as TGTGCCAGCCGAAGAGGCACAGATACGCAGTATTTT. This gives the protein CASRRGTDTQYF.